The rows below give T cell receptor beta chains drawn from one sample of a study of T cell responses to AZD1222 COVID-19 vaccine. The table came from immunoSEQ multiplex PCR; TCRdb's copy has only in-frame clones and leaves some out. The top ten clones hold approximately 3.3% of a sample with around 150,000 clones, 92% of them seen once. Material: peripheral blood, obtained 28 days after the second AZD1222 dose. The receptors originated from an adult who received the AZD1222 COVID-19 vaccine. CDR3s include the opening cysteine and the closing phenylalanine or tryptophan. D genes are given only for firm matches. Only part of the rows carry a size: once, few, many, or a class if the clone is expanded.

-	-	TRBJ2-1	TRBV7-3	TGTGCCAGCAGCTTAAGGGGCGATGGGGCGGACAATGAGCAGTTCTTC	CASSLRGDGADNEQFF
-	TRBD1	TRBJ2-7	TRBV10-2	TGCGCCAGCAGCCCCGGGACAGGTTACTACGAGCAGTACTTC	CASSPGTGYYEQYF
-	TRBD2	TRBJ2-7	TRBV6-6	TGTGCCAGCAGTTTGATCCGGACTAGCGGCTACAGGAAGCAGTACTTC	CASSLIRTSGYRKQYF
-	-	TRBJ1-4	TRBV4-1	TGCGCCAGCAGCCAAGTCGACGGGGAAAAACTGTTTTTT	CASSQVDGEKLFF
-	TRBD2	TRBJ2-2	TRBV5-4	TGTGCCAGCAGCTTGGGTTTAGGGACTAGGAACACCGGGGAGCTGTTTTTT	CASSLGLGTRNTGELFF
-	TRBD1	TRBJ2-7	TRBV4-1	TGCGCCAGCAGCCCTACTTTTTCGGGACAGGTACCCTACGAGCAGTACTTC	CASSPTFSGQVPYEQYF
-	TRBD1	TRBJ2-7	TRBV10-2	TGCGCCACTGGCTGGACAGGGGTCACCTACGAGCAGTACTTC	CATGWTGVTYEQYF
-	TRBD2	TRBJ2-3	TRBV6-5	TGTGCCAGCAGTTTAACGGGAGGCGTCACAGATACGCAGTATTTT	CASSLTGGVTDTQYF
-	-	TRBJ1-2	TRBV9	TGTGCCAGCAGCGTAGCTCGGGAGAACAGATATGGCTACACCTTC	CASSVARENRYGYTF
-	-	TRBJ2-7	TRBV28	TGTGCCAGCACCCCCCGTGGGCTAGCGTACGAGCAGTACTTC	CASTPRGLAYEQYF
-	TRBD1	TRBJ2-3	TRBV29-1	TGCAGCGTTGTTCAGGGGGCTCTCACAGATACGCAGTATTTT	CSVVQGALTDTQYF
-	-	TRBJ2-3	TRBV6-6	TGTGCCAGCAGATCCAACGACCATGGCACAGATACGCAGTATTTT	CASRSNDHGTDTQYF
-	-	TRBJ1-1	TRBV28	TGTGCCAGCAGTTCAGGCCGCGGGAACACTGAAGCTTTCTTT	CASSSGRGNTEAFF
-	TRBD2	TRBJ2-5	TRBV7-2	TGTGCCAGCAGCTTAGCGGTCGGGAGGGCCGTGTCCTGGGAGACCCAGTACTTC	CASSLAVGRAVSWETQYF
few	-	TRBJ1-1	TRBV4-1	TGCGCCAGCAGCCAACGTGAAGTGAACACTGAAGCTTTCTTT	CASSQREVNTEAFF
-	-	TRBJ1-1	TRBV10-3	TGTGCCGCCCTTAAGGCCTTCGGAGGTCTCAGCACTGAAGCTTTCTTT	CAALKAFGGLSTEAFF
-	-	TRBJ2-2	TRBV7-8	TGTGCCAGCAGCTTAGACCCCATCACCGGGGAGCTGTTTTTT	CASSLDPITGELFF
-	-	TRBJ1-3	TRBV25-1	TGTGCCAGCAGTGGATCCGGCAGTCCCCTTGGAAACACCATATATTTT	CASSGSGSPLGNTIYF
-	TRBD2	TRBJ2-5	TRBV3-1/TRBV3-2	TGTGCCAGCAGGCCCCGTGGAGGACTAGAAGAGACCCAGTACTTC	CASRPRGGLEETQYF
-	-	TRBJ2-7	TRBV19	TGTGCCAGTAGTATCAGGGCCAGGGACGAGCAGTACTTC	CASSIRARDEQYF
-	-	TRBJ1-5	TRBV19	TGTGCCAGTATAGGATTCCAGGGGATTAATCAGCCCCAGCATTTT	CASIGFQGINQPQHF
-	TRBD1	TRBJ2-7	TRBV6-5	TGTGCCAGCAGTTACCGGCCGACAGGGTACTACGAGCAGTACTTC	CASSYRPTGYYEQYF
-	-	TRBJ1-6	TRBV6-5	TGTGCCAGCAAAACGACACGTAATTCACCCCTCCACTTT	CASKTTRNSPLHF
once	-	TRBJ2-2	TRBV24-1	TGTGCCACCAGGGGAACCGGGGAGCTGTTTTTT	CATRGTGELFF
-	-	TRBJ1-4	TRBV5-6	TGTGCCAGCAGCTTGAGGGGGGGTCGACTGTTTTTT	CASSLRGGRLFF
-	-	TRBJ2-7	TRBV13	TGTGCCAGCAGCCCGACTAGGACCGGCGAGCAGTACTTC	CASSPTRTGEQYF
-	TRBD2	TRBJ2-7	TRBV11-3	TGTGCCAGCAGCCAAAGACAGACTAGCGGGAGGGACGAGCAGTACTTC	CASSQRQTSGRDEQYF
-	-	TRBJ2-7	TRBV24-1	TGTGCCACCAGTGATGGGGGCGGCACCTACGAGCAGTACTTC	CATSDGGGTYEQYF
-	-	TRBJ1-1	TRBV2	TGTGCCAGCAGACCTAACACTGAAGCTTTCTTT	CASRPNTEAFF
-	-	TRBJ1-5	TRBV3-1/TRBV3-2	TGTGCCAGCAGCCAAGCTGTAGATCAGCCCCAGCATTTT	CASSQAVDQPQHF
once	-	TRBJ2-3	TRBV11-2	TGTGCCAGCAGCCTCAATTCAGATACGCAGTATTTT	CASSLNSDTQYF
-	-	TRBJ1-4	TRBV11-2	TGTGCCAGCAGCGGGGTCGATGAAAAACTGTTTTTT	CASSGVDEKLFF
-	-	TRBJ2-1	TRBV19	TGTGCCAGTAGTCCAGGGTTCGGTGAGCAGTTCTTC	CASSPGFGEQFF
-	-	TRBJ2-3	TRBV2	TGTGCCAGCAGAGGGCAGGTTAGCACAGATACGCAGTATTTT	CASRGQVSTDTQYF
-	-	TRBJ1-2	TRBV15	TGTGCCACCAGCAGGGACGGTGACTATGGCTACACCTTC	CATSRDGDYGYTF
-	-	TRBJ2-7	TRBV10-1	TGCGCCAGCAGTGCCGGGGGTTCCTACGAGCAGTACTTC	CASSAGGSYEQYF
-	TRBD2	TRBJ2-3	TRBV7-2	TGTGCCAGCAGCTTAATAGCGGGAGATGGCACAGATACGCAGTATTTT	CASSLIAGDGTDTQYF
once	-	TRBJ1-1	TRBV12-3/TRBV12-4	TGTGCCAGCAGTTTACTCCTTGAAGCTTTCTTT	CASSLLLEAFF
-	TRBD1	TRBJ2-2	TRBV24-1	TGTGCCACCAGTGACTTGAATGACAGGGTCACCGGGGAGCTGTTTTTT	CATSDLNDRVTGELFF